Listed below are T cell receptor beta chains from one sample, sequenced in a study of shared clonotypes between healthy human individuals. Profiling relied on immunoSEQ multiplex PCR, and the TCRdb table lists in-frame clones only, not all of them. Of roughly 1,100,000 clones listed, approximately 72% were seen once; the top ten hold about 1.5%. The sequenced sample consisted of memory CD4+ T cells sorted from blood. The receptors were sampled from a man aged 18 to 29 in good health. Both conserved end residues are part of each CDR3. The D gene is left open where the match is weak. Clone size is stated in some rows and not others, as once, few, many or a class when expanded.

D: TRBD1; V: TRBV5-6; J: TRBJ1-5; size: many; CDR3: CASSPWTGSNQPQHF; DNA: TGTGCCAGCAGCCCCTGGACAGGCTCCAATCAGCCCCAGCATTTT
D: -; V: TRBV13; J: TRBJ1-2; size: -; CDR3: CASSLGPDSPRSYGYTF; DNA: TGTGCCAGCAGCTTAGGCCCGGACAGCCCGAGGAGCTATGGCTACACCTTC
D: TRBD1; V: TRBV6-5; J: TRBJ2-2; size: -; CDR3: CASRRTGLDTGELFF; DNA: TGTGCCAGCAGGAGGACAGGGCTCGACACCGGGGAGCTGTTTTTT
D: TRBD2; V: TRBV27; J: TRBJ2-5; size: -; CDR3: CASSFSGGAETQYF; DNA: TGTGCCAGCAGTTTTAGCGGGGGGGCAGAGACCCAGTACTTC
D: TRBD1; V: TRBV5-1; J: TRBJ1-3; size: -; CDR3: CASSSGQGPGNTIYF; DNA: TGCGCCAGCAGCTCTGGACAGGGCCCCGGAAACACCATATATTTT
D: -; V: TRBV9; J: TRBJ2-7; size: -; CDR3: CASSVGPDPYEQYF; DNA: TGTGCCAGCAGCGTAGGTCCAGACCCCTACGAGCAGTACTTC
D: TRBD2; V: TRBV5-6; J: TRBJ2-7; size: -; CDR3: CASSLLGTSGAYEQYF; DNA: TGTGCCAGCAGCTTGTTAGGGACTAGCGGGGCCTACGAGCAGTACTTC
D: TRBD1; V: TRBV28; J: TRBJ1-2; size: -; CDR3: CATRDRFYGYTF; DNA: TGTGCCACCCGGGACAGGTTCTATGGCTACACCTTC
D: TRBD2; V: TRBV5-1; J: TRBJ2-3; size: -; CDR3: CASSLLAGAVTDTQYF; DNA: TGCGCCAGCAGCCTACTAGCGGGAGCAGTTACAGATACGCAGTATTTT
D: -; V: TRBV11-2; J: TRBJ1-3; size: -; CDR3: CASSLDRAGTGNTIYF; DNA: TGTGCCAGCAGCTTAGATCGGGCAGGGACGGGAAACACCATATATTTT
D: -; V: TRBV11-1; J: TRBJ1-2; size: -; CDR3: CASSLEGYGYTF; DNA: TGTGCCAGCAGCTTAGAAGGCTATGGCTACACCTTC
D: -; V: TRBV25-1; J: TRBJ2-3; size: -; CDR3: CASSTSTGKSTDTQYF; DNA: TGTGCCAGCAGTACGTCAACAGGGAAAAGCACAGATACGCAGTATTTT
D: -; V: TRBV7-9; J: TRBJ1-1; size: -; CDR3: CASSLARGPGTEAFF; DNA: TGTGCCAGCAGCTTAGCCCGGGGGCCAGGCACTGAAGCTTTCTTT
D: -; V: TRBV6-5; J: TRBJ2-2; size: -; CDR3: CASKPGELFF; DNA: TGTGCCAGCAAGCCCGGGGAGCTGTTTTTT
D: TRBD1; V: TRBV7-2; J: TRBJ2-5; size: -; CDR3: CASSNGQGRGETQYF; DNA: TGTGCCAGCAGCAACGGACAGGGGCGCGGAGAGACCCAGTACTTC
D: -; V: TRBV7-6; J: TRBJ2-2; size: -; CDR3: CASSLTNTGELFF; DNA: TGTGCCAGCAGCTTGACAAACACCGGGGAGCTGTTTTTT
D: TRBD2; V: TRBV7-6; J: TRBJ2-7; size: -; CDR3: CASSLTAGKSYEQYF; DNA: TGTGCCAGCAGCTTAACAGCGGGGAAATCCTACGAGCAGTACTTC
D: -; V: TRBV29-1; J: TRBJ2-5; size: -; CDR3: CSVSDGGETQYF; DNA: TGCAGCGTTTCGGACGGGGGCGAGACCCAGTACTTC
D: TRBD1; V: TRBV6-5; J: TRBJ1-1; size: -; CDR3: CASTLGTASSDAFF; DNA: TGTGCCAGCACCCTTGGGACAGCCTCCTCAGACGCTTTCTTT
D: -; V: TRBV7-6; J: TRBJ1-4; size: -; CDR3: CASSSGGRTTNEKLFF; DNA: TGTGCCAGCAGCTCGGGGGGCAGGACTACTAATGAAAAACTGTTTTTT
D: -; V: TRBV6-6; J: TRBJ1-5; size: few; CDR3: CASSSPGGLDNQPQHF; DNA: TGTGCCAGCAGCTCCCCGGGGGGTTTAGACAATCAGCCCCAGCATTTT
D: -; V: TRBV18; J: TRBJ2-3; size: -; CDR3: CASSPVSSTDTQYF; DNA: TGTGCCAGCTCACCAGTATCTAGCACAGATACGCAGTATTTT
D: TRBD2; V: TRBV6-1; J: TRBJ2-5; size: few; CDR3: CASNLLAGQETQYF; DNA: TGTGCCAGCAACTTACTAGCGGGCCAAGAGACCCAGTACTTC
D: -; V: TRBV7-2; J: TRBJ2-7; size: -; CDR3: CASSLAARNYEQYF; DNA: TGTGCCAGCAGCTTAGCCGCCAGAAACTACGAGCAGTACTTC
D: -; V: TRBV11-2; J: TRBJ1-1; size: -; CDR3: CASSLVRGTAEAFF; DNA: TGTGCCAGCAGCTTAGTTCGAGGGACCGCTGAAGCTTTCTTT
D: TRBD1; V: TRBV5-1; J: TRBJ1-3; size: -; CDR3: CASSLVGQDISGNTIYF; DNA: TGCGCCAGCAGCTTGGTGGGACAGGACATCTCTGGAAACACCATATATTTT
D: -; V: TRBV7-9; J: TRBJ2-6; size: -; CDR3: CASSWHSRTGANVLTF; DNA: TGTGCCAGCAGCTGGCACAGCCGGACGGGGGCCAACGTCCTGACTTTC
D: -; V: TRBV6-6; J: TRBJ2-7; size: -; CDR3: CASSYAGYEQYF; DNA: TGTGCCAGCAGTTACGCGGGGTACGAGCAGTACTTC
D: TRBD2; V: TRBV29-1; J: TRBJ2-3; size: -; CDR3: CSANVAGGSTDTQYF; DNA: TGCAGTGCTAATGTAGCGGGGGGTTCCACAGATACGCAGTATTTT
D: -; V: TRBV27; J: TRBJ1-2; size: -; CDR3: CASSQFLSGTNYGYTF; DNA: TGTGCCAGCAGTCAATTTCTCTCGGGGACTAACTATGGCTACACCTTC
D: -; V: TRBV5-3; J: TRBJ2-1; size: -; CDR3: CARSRRLVDEQFF; DNA: TGTGCCAGAAGCAGACGACTAGTCGATGAGCAGTTCTTC
D: TRBD1; V: TRBV19; J: TRBJ1-2; size: -; CDR3: CASSAPSAQGARDGYTF; DNA: TGTGCCAGTAGTGCCCCCAGTGCGCAGGGGGCGAGGGATGGCTACACCTTC
D: TRBD2; V: TRBV7-9; J: TRBJ2-3; size: few; CDR3: CASSPRGLAGVTDTQYF; DNA: TGTGCCAGCAGCCCTAGGGGGCTAGCGGGAGTAACAGATACGCAGTATTTT